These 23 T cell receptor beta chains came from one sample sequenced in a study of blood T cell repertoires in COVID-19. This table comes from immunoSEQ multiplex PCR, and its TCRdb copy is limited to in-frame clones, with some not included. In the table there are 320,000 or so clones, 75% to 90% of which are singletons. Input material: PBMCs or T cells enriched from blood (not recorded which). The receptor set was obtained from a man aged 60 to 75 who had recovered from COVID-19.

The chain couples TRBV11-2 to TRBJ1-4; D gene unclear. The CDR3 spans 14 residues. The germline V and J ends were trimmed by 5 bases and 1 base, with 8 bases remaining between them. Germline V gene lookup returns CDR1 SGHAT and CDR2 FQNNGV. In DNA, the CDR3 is TGTGCCAGCAGCCCGGGAAGAACTAATGAAAAACTGTTTTTT. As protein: CASSPGRTNEKLFF. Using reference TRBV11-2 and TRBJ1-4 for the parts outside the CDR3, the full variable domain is EAGVAQSPRYKIIEKRQSVAFWCNPISGHATLYWYQQILGQGPKLLIQFQNNGVVDDSQLPKDRFSAERLKGVDSTLKIQPAKLEDSAVYLCASSPGRTNEKLFFGSGTQLSVL.

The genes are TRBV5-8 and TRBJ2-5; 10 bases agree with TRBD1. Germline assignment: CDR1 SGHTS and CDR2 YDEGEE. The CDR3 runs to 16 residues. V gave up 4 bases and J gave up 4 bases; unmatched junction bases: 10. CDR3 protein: CASSPGQGGGRETQYF. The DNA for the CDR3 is TGTGCCAGCAGCCCCGGACAGGGGGGAGGGCGAGAGACCCAGTACTTC. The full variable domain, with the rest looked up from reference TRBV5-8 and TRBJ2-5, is EAGVTQSPTHLIKTRGQQATLRCSPISGHTSVYWYQQALGLGLQFLLWYDEGEERNRGNFPPRFSGRQFPNYSSELNVNALELEDSALYLCASSPGQGGGRETQYFGPGTRLLVL.

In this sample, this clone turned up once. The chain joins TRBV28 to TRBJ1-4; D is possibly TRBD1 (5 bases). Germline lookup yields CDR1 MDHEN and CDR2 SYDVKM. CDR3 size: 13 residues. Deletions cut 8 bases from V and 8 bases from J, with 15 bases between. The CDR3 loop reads CASSQANGEKLFF. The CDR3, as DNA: TGTGCCAGCTCACAGGCCAATGGGGAAAAACTGTTTTTT.

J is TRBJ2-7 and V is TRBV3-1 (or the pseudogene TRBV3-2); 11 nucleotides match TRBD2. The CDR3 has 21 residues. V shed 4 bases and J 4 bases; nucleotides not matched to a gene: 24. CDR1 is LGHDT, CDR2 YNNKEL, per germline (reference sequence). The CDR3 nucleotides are TGTGCCAGCAGCCTACAATTAGGACGGACTAGCGGGTATGGAGATTGGTACGAGCAGTACTTC. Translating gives CASSLQLGRTSGYGDWYEQYF.

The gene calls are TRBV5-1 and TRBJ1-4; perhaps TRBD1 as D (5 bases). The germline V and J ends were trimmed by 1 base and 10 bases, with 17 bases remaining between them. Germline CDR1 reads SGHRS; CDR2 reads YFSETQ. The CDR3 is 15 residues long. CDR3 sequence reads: CASSLSGREDGKLFF. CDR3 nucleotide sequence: TGCGCCAGCAGCTTGAGTGGCAGGGAGGATGGAAAACTGTTTTTT. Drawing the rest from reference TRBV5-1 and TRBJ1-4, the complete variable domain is KAGVTQTPRYLIKTRGQQVTLSCSPISGHRSVSWYQQTPGQGLQFLFEYFSETQRNKGNFPGRFSGRQFSNSRSEMNVSTLELGDSALYLCASSLSGREDGKLFFGSGTQLSVL.

Written as DNA, the CDR3 is TGCGCCAGCAGCAGCGGGACAGGGGAAAACAATGAGCAGTTCTTC. Its translation is CASSSGTGENNEQFF. The rearrangement joins TRBV5-1 to TRBJ2-1; 10 bases match TRBD1. The germline V gene encodes CDR1 SGHRS and CDR2 YFSETQ. This CDR3 contains 15 residues. J gave up 5 bases and V 4 bases, and 6 bases lay outside the gene matches.

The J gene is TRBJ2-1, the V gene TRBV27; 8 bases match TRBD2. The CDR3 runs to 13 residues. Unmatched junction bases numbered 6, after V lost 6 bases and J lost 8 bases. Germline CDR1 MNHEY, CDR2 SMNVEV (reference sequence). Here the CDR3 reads CASSPGLAYEQFF. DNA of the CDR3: TGTGCCAGCAGCCCTGGACTAGCCTATGAGCAGTTCTTC.

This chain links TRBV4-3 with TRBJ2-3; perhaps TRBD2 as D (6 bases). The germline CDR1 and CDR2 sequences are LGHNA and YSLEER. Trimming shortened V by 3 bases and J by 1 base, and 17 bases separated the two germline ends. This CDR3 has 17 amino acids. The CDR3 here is CASSQSARDFGTDTQYF. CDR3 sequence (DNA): TGCGCCAGCAGCCAGAGCGCAAGGGACTTTGGCACAGATACGCAGTATTTT.

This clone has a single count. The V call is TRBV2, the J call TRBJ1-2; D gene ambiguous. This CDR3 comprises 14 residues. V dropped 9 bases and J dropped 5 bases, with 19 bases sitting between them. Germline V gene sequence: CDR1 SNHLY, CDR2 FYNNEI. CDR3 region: CASIRETGAYGYTF. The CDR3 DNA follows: TGTGCCAGTATCCGGGAGACCGGAGCGTATGGCTACACCTTC.

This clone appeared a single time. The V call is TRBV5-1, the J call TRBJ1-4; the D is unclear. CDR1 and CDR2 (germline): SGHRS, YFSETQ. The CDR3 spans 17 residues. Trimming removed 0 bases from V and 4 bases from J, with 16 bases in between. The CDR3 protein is CASSLGMNGMGNEKLFF. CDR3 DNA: TGCGCCAGCAGCTTGGGAATGAACGGGATGGGTAATGAAAAACTGTTTTTT.

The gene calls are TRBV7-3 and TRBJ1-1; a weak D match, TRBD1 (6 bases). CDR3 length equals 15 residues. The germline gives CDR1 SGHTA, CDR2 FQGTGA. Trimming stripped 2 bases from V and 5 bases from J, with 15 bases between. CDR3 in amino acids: CASSLASQGLTEAFF. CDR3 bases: TGTGCCAGCAGCTTAGCATCGCAGGGGTTGACTGAAGCTTTCTTT.

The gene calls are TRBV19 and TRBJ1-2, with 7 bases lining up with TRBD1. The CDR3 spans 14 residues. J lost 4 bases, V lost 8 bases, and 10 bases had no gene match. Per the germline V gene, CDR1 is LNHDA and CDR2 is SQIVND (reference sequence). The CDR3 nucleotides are TGTGCCAGTCACCATTGGACAGGCAGCTATGGCTACACCTTC. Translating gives CASHHWTGSYGYTF.

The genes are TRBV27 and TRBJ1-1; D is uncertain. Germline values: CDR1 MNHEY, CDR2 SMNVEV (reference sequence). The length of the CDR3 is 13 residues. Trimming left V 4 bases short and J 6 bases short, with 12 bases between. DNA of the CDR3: TGTGCCAGCAGTTCCCCTCTATTCTCTGAAGCTTTCTTT. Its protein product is CASSSPLFSEAFF.

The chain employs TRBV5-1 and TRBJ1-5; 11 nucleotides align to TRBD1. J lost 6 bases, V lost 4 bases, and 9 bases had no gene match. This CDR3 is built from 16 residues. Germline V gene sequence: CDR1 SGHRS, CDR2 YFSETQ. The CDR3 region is CASSLGTGGSGQPQHF. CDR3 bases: TGCGCCAGCAGCCTAGGGACAGGGGGAAGCGGTCAGCCCCAGCATTTT.

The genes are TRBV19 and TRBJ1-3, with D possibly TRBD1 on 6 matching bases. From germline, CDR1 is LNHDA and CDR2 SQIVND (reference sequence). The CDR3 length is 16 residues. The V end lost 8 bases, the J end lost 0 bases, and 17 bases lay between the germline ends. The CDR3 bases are TGTGCCAGTGCTGACAGAGGGGGTCCCTCTGGAAACACCATATATTTT. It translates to CASADRGGPSGNTIYF.

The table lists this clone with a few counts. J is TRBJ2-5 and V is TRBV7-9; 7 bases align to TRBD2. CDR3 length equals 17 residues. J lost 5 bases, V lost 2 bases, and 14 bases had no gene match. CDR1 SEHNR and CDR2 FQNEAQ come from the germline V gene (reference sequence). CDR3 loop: CASSLYRHGGGLETQYF. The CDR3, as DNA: TGTGCCAGCAGCTTATACCGGCATGGCGGGGGATTGGAGACCCAGTACTTC.

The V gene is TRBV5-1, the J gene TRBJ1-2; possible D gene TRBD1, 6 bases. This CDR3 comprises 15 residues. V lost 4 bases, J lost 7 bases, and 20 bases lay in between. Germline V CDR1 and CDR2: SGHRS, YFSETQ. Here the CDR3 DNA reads TGCGCCAGCAGCGAACAAGGGGGTGTTTCTTTTGGCTACACCTTC. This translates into CASSEQGGVSFGYTF.

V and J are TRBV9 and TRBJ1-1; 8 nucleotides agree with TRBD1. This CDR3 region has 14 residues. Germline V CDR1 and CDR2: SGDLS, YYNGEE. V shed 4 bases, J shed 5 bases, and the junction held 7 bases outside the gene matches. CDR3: CASSRGQGRTEAFF. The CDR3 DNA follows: TGTGCCAGCAGCCGAGGACAGGGCAGAACTGAAGCTTTCTTT.

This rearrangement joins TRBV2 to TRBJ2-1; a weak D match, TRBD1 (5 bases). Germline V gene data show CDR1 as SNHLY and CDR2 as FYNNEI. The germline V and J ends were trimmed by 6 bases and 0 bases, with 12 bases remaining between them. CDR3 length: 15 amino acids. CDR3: CASRYRDSSYNEQFF. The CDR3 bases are TGTGCCAGCAGATACCGAGACAGCTCCTACAATGAGCAGTTCTTC.

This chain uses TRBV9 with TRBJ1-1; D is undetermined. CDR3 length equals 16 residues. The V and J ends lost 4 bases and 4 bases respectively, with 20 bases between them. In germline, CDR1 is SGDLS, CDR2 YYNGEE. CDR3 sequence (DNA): TGTGCCAGCAGCAAACAACATCCAGGTTCGAGCACTGAAGCTTTCTTT. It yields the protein CASSKQHPGSSTEAFF.

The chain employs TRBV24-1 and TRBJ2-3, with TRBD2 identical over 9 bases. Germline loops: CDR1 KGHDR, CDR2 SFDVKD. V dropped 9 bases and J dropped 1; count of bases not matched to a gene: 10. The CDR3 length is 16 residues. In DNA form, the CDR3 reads TGTGCCACCTCCCCCCCTGGCGGGAGGGGCACAGATACGCAGTATTTT. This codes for CATSPPGGRGTDTQYF.

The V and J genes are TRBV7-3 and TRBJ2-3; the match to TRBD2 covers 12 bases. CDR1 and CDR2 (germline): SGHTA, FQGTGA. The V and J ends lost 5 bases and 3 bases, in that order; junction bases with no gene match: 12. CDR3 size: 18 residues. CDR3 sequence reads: CASSTYLLAGGQTDTQYF. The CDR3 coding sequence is TGTGCCAGCAGCACCTACCTTCTAGCGGGAGGGCAAACAGATACGCAGTATTTT.

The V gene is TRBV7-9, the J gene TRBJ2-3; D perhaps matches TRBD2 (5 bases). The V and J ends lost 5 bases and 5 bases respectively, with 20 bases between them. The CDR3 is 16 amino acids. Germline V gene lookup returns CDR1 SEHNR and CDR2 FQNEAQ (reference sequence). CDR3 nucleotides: TGTGCCAGCAGCCCCCGAATTTTCTCGGGAAGAGATACGCAGTATTTT. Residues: CASSPRIFSGRDTQYF.